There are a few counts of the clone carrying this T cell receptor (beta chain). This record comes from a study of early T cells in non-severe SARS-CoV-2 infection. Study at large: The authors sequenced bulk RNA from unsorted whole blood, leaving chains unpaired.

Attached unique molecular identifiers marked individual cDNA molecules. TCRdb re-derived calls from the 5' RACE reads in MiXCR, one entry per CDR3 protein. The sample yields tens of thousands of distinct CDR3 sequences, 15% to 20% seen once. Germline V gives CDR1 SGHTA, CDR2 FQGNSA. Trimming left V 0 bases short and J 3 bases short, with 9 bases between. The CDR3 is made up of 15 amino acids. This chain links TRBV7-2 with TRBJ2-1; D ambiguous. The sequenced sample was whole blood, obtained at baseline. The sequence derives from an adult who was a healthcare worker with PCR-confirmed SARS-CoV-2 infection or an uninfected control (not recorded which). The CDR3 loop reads CASSLAGSHYNEQFF. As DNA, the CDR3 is TGTGCCAGCAGCTTAGCGGGATCACACTACAATGAGCAGTTCTTC.